The 4 T cell receptor beta chains below all came from one sample that was sequenced in a study of beta chain features in type 1 diabetes. Study-wide results and limits: Type 1 diabetes patients had TCRB CDR3s that were shorter (moderately but significantly so) in all four CD4+ subsets.

Antigens of these TCRs are unknown. Expressed TCRB transcripts were sequenced because the isolated RNA had all been reverse transcribed beforehand. Data came from immunoSEQ multiplex PCR; TCRdb stores just in-frame clones and leaves some out. The table includes 300,000 to 350,000 clones, over 7% detected once. Sequencing input: central memory CD4+ T cells from blood. The receptors were gathered from a man aged 25 to 45 with type 1 diabetes.

This clone was counted a few times. The chain recombines TRBV7-2 with TRBJ2-4, with D perhaps assigned TRBD1 or TRBD2 (5 bases each). The length of the CDR3 is 16 residues. Germline-derived CDR1 and CDR2 are SGHTA and FQGNSA. The V end lost 3 bases, the J end lost 2 bases, and 14 bases lay between the germline ends. CDR3 loop: CASSFRAGTTKNIQYF. CDR3 coding DNA: TGTGCCAGCAGCTTTAGAGCCGGGACCACCAAAAACATTCAGTACTTC.

This chain uses TRBV18 with TRBJ2-7; 8 bases map to TRBD2. With 0 bases clipped from V and 3 bases from J, the junction kept 10 bases outside the gene matches. The CDR3 consists of 17 residues. Germline V gene lookup returns CDR1 KGHSH and CDR2 LQKENI. In nucleotides, the CDR3 is TGTGCCAGCTCACCACCGGGCGGGGGGCGTACTAACTACGAGCAGTACTTC. Protein product: CASSPPGGGRTNYEQYF.

This clone was observed a few times. V and J are TRBV9 and TRBJ2-7, with D possibly TRBD1 on 6 matching bases. The length of the CDR3 is 14 residues. The V gene lost 1 base and the J gene lost 1 base, with 9 bases spanning the gap. Germline V gives CDR1 SGDLS, CDR2 YYNGEE. The CDR3 here is CASSVTGLSYEQYF. The DNA of the CDR3 is TGTGCCAGCAGCGTAACAGGGCTGTCCTACGAGCAGTACTTC.

Points on this clone: Other DNA sequences of this sample code for an identical CDR3. The rearrangement uses TRBV30 and TRBJ1-1, with 7 bases aligning to TRBD1. Germline V CDR1 and CDR2: GTSNPN, SVGIG (reference sequence). CDR3 length: 13 residues. With 3 bases clipped from V and 0 bases from J, the junction kept 1 base outside the gene matches. For the CDR3, the DNA is TGTGCCTGGAGCACAGGGGTGAACACTGAAGCTTTCTTT. This translates into CAWSTGVNTEAFF. Variable domain in full (rest from reference TRBV30 and TRBJ1-1): SQTIHQWPATLVQPVGSPLSLECTVEGTSNPNLYWYRQAAGRGLQLLFYSVGIGQISSEVPQNLSASRPQDRQFILSSKKLLLSDSGFYLCAWSTGVNTEAFFGQGTRLTVV.